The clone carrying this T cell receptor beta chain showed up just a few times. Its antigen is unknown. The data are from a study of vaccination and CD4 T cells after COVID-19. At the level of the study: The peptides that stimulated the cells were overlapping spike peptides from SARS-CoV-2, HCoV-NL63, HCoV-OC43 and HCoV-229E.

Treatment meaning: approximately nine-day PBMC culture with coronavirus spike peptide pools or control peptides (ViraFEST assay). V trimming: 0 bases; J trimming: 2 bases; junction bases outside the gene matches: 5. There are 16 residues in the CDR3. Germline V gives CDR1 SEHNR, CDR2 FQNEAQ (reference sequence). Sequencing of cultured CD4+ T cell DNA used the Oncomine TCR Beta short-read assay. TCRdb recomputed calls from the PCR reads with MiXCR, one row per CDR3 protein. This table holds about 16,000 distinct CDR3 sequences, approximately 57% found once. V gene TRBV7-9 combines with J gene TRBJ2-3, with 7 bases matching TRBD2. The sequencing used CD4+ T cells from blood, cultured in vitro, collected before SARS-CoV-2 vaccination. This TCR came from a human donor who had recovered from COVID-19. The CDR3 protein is CASSLAGTSDTDTQYF. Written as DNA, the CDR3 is TGTGCCAGCAGCTTAGCCGGTACTAGCGACACAGATACGCAGTATTTT.